This is a list of T cell receptor beta chains from one sample in a study of cytomegalovirus exposure and HLA in healthy donors. Measured with immunoSEQ multiplex PCR; TCRdb has only the in-frame clones, and not every one. There are 150,000 to 200,000 clones in the sample; around 80% occur only once, and over 4.5% lies in the top ten. Sequencing used PBMCs. Receptors originate from a male donor in good health and CMV-seronegative. Both conserved end residues are part of each CDR3. The D gene is left open where the match is weak. Not all rows give a size; the values are once, few, many and, for expanded clones, a class.

v_call	j_call	d_call	clone_size	cdr3_nt	cdr3_aa
TRBV28	TRBJ2-5	TRBD1	.	TGTGCCAGCAGTTTCTTGGACAGGGAAGAGACCCAGTACTTC	CASSFLDREETQYF
TRBV5-1	TRBJ2-1	TRBD2	once	TGCGCCAGCAGCTTGTACCTAGCGGGAGTCTACAATGAGCAGTTCTTC	CASSLYLAGVYNEQFF
TRBV7-3	TRBJ2-1	.	.	TGTGCCAGCAGCTGGGGCCTTGGGGAGCAGTTCTTC	CASSWGLGEQFF
TRBV7-9	TRBJ2-2	TRBD1	few	TGTGCCAGCAGTGACACGGACAGGGGATTCGGGGAGCTGTTTTTT	CASSDTDRGFGELFF
TRBV5-1	TRBJ2-1	TRBD2	.	TGCGCCAGCAGCTTGGCAGCGGGGGGCCGCTACAATGAGCAGTTCTTC	CASSLAAGGRYNEQFF
TRBV6-5	TRBJ2-3	.	.	TGTGCCAGCACCCGGGGGAGGCCTAGCACAGATACGCAGTATTTT	CASTRGRPSTDTQYF
TRBV5-6	TRBJ1-1	.	.	TGTGCCAGCAGCTATTTAACCGGGAGAGAGGCTGAAGCTTTCTTT	CASSYLTGREAEAFF
TRBV21-1	TRBJ2-5	.	.	TGTGCCAGCAGCATCGGACTAGAGGTAAGAGAGACCCAGTACTTC	CASSIGLEVRETQYF
TRBV6-1	TRBJ2-5	TRBD2	.	TGTGCCAGCATGGGGCACTCGGGGGGGCAAGAGACCCAGTACTTC	CASMGHSGGQETQYF
TRBV15	TRBJ2-7	.	.	TGTGCCACCAGCAGAAAGGCGGCAGGACAATCTCACGAGCAGTACTTC	CATSRKAAGQSHEQYF
TRBV12-5	TRBJ2-7	.	few	TGTGCTAGTGGTTTAGGGGTCAACTCCTACGAGCAGTACTTC	CASGLGVNSYEQYF
TRBV2	TRBJ1-5	.	.	TGTGCCAGCCGTATTCGAGGGTTTAATCAGCCCCAGCATTTT	CASRIRGFNQPQHF
TRBV28	TRBJ2-3	.	.	TGTGCCAGCAGTCCTTGGACTACCCGAACTACGCAGTATTTT	CASSPWTTRTTQYF